Detailed here is one T cell receptor beta chain. Authors' processing steps: Reference gene primer amplification yielded estimated nucleated cell counts. Sequencing used immunoSEQ multiplex PCR; TCRdb keeps in-frame clones, though not all of them. D and trimming come from the DNA, and the V and J calls and clone size come from that table. The sample yields roughly 250,000 clones, roughly 84% seen once. These data belong to a study of blood T cell repertoires in COVID-19. Germline CDR1 reads SGHNT; CDR2 reads YENEEA. This CDR3 has 12 residues. Between the trimmed V and J ends, which lost 1 base and 10 bases, there was a span of 11 bases.

This clonotype was sampled from a human donor with COVID-19, enrolled during active disease. The donor label of this sample is uncertain. V and J are TRBV11-3 and TRBJ2-7; maybe TRBD1 (5 bases). Sequences were obtained from peripheral blood. The CDR3 loop is CASSLGAGSQYF. CDR3 nucleotides: TGTGCCAGCAGCTTAGGCGCAGGGTCCCAGTACTTC.